This T cell receptor (beta chain) was retrieved from a study of shared clonotypes between healthy human individuals. Overall study context: Per donor, CD8 memory used one plate, CD8 naive used two, CD4 memory used three and CD4 naive used three.

Here immunoSEQ multiplex PCR was the method, and the copy in TCRdb shows in-frame clones only, minus some. The sample carries roughly 770,000 clones, just over 95% recorded once. Germline V CDR1 and CDR2: SGHAT, FQNNGV. V was trimmed by 2 bases and J by 4 bases, leaving 17 bases between them. The CDR3 consists of 17 residues. Naive CD8 cells were CD45RO-negative, positively selected for CCR7, excluding terminally differentiated effector memory CD45RA+ cells. The material sequenced was naive CD8+ T cells sorted from blood. The TCR sequence derives from a man aged 25 to 45 in good health. The chain recombines TRBV11-2 with TRBJ1-4; D gene unclear. CDR3 sequence (DNA): TGTGCCAGCAGCTTACTCCCCCCGGGGATTGATAATGAAAAACTGTTTTTT. Protein sequence: CASSLLPPGIDNEKLFF. The variable domain in full, completed from reference TRBV11-2 and TRBJ1-4, reads EAGVAQSPRYKIIEKRQSVAFWCNPISGHATLYWYQQILGQGPKLLIQFQNNGVVDDSQLPKDRFSAERLKGVDSTLKIQPAKLEDSAVYLCASSLLPPGIDNEKLFFGSGTQLSVL.